This T cell receptor beta chain was identified in a study of post-analysis software for immune sequencing data. Study findings and constraints: About five TRBV segments, including TRBV5-6, TRBV5-1 and TRBV20-1, were more frequent in patients than controls.

TCR beta libraries were prepared from cDNA with unique molecular identifiers. TCRdb reprocessed the PCR reads with MiXCR, giving one entry per CDR3 protein. Of about 560,000 distinct CDR3 sequences in the sample, 44% were seen once. A word on this clonotype: Its specificity is not known.

CDR3 length: 14 residues. The gene calls are TRBV12-3 or TRBV12-4 and TRBJ2-5; the match to TRBD2 covers 9 bases. The DNA end lines up better with TRBJ2-7; the J call may be wrong. This receptor was identified in a girl aged 5 to 17 with multiple sclerosis. The sequenced sample consisted of blood. In DNA form, the CDR3 reads TGTGCCAGCAACTCCGGGACTAGCTTCTCCGAGCAGTACTTC. It translates to CASNSGTSFSEQYF.